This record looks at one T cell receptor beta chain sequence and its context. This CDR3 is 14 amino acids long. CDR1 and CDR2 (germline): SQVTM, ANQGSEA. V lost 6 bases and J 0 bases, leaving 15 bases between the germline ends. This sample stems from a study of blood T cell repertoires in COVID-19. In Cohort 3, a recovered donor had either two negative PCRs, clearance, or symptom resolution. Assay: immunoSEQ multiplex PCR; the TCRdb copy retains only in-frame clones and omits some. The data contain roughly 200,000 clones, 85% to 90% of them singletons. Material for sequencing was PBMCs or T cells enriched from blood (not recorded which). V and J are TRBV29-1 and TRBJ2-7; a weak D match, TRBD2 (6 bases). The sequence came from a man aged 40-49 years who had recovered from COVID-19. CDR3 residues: CSVGSSANSYEQYF. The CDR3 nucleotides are TGCAGCGTAGGTTCTAGCGCTAACTCCTACGAGCAGTACTTC.